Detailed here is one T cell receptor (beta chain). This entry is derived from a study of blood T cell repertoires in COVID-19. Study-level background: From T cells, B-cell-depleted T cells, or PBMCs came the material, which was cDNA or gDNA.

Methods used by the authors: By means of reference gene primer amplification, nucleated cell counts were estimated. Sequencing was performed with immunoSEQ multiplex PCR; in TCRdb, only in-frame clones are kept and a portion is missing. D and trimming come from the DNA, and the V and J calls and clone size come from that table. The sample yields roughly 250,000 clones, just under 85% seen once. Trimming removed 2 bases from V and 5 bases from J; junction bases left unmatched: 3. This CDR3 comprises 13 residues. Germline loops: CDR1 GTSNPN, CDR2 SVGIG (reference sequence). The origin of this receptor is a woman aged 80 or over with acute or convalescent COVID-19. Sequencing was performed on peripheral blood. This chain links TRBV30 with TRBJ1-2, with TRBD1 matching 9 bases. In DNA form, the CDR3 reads TGTGCCTGGAGTCGTGGACAGGGGTATGGCTACACCTTC. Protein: CAWSRGQGYGYTF.